Sequencing of this TCR beta chain was carried out in a study of T cell responses to AZD1222 COVID-19 vaccine. Study information: Pooled samples include second doses given at about 4 or 12 weeks. Study results and limitations: Following two doses of AZD1222, Spike-specific TCR breadth and depth rose.

CDR1 is SGDLS, CDR2 YYNGEE, per germline. Trimming took off 2 bases at V and 0 bases at J, with 15 bases between the two ends. CDR3 length: 17 amino acids. About this clone: What it binds is not known.

This table comes from immunoSEQ multiplex PCR, and its TCRdb copy is limited to in-frame clones, with some not included. The sample records about 79,000 clones, approximately 80% being singletons. Here the sequenced sample was peripheral blood, taken on day 0 of AZD1222 vaccination. The chain carries TRBV9 and TRBJ2-1, with D possibly matching TRBD1 (6 bases). The sequence was collected from an adult in good health. The CDR3 protein is CASSVGQGTSSYNEQFF. The CDR3, as DNA: TGTGCCAGCAGCGTCGGGCAGGGGACGAGCTCCTACAATGAGCAGTTCTTC.